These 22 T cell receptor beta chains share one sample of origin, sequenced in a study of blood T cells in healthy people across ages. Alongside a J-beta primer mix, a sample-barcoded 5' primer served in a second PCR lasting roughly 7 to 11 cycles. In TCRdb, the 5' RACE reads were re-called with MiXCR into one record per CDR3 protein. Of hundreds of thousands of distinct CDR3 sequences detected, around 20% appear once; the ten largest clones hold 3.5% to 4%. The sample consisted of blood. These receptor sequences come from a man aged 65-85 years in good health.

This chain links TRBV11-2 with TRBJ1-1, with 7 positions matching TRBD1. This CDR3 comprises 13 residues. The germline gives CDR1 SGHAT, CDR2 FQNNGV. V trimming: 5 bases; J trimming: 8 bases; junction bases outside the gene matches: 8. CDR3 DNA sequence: TGTGCCAGCAGCATTCGACAGGGATTCGAAGCTTTCTTT. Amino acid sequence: CASSIRQGFEAFF.

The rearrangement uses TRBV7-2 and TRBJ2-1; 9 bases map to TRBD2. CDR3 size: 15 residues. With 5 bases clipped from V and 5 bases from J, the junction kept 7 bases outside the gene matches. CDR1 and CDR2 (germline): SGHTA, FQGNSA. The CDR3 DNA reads TGTGCCAGCAGCAAGGGACTAGCTTTCCACAATGAGCAGTTCTTC. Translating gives CASSKGLAFHNEQFF. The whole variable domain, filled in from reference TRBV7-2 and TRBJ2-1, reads GAGVSQSPSNKVTEKGKDVELRCDPISGHTALYWYRQSLGQGLEFLIYFQGNSAPDKSGLPSDRFSAERTGGSVSTLTIQRTQQEDSAVYLCASSKGLAFHNEQFFGPGTRLTVL.

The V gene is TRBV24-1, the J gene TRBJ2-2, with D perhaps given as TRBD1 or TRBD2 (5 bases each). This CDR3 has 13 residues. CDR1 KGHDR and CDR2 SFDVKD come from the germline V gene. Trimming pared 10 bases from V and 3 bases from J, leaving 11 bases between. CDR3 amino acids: CATGDPHTGELFF. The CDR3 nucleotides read TGTGCCACAGGGGACCCCCACACCGGGGAGCTGTTTTTT.

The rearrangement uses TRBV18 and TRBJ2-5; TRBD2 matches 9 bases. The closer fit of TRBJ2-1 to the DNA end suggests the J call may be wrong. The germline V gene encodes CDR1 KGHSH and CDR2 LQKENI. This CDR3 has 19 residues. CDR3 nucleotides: TGTGCCAGCTCACCACTGTCGCTAGCGGGACTGAGTCCCTACAATGAGCAGTTCTTC. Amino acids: CASSPLSLAGLSPYNEQFF.

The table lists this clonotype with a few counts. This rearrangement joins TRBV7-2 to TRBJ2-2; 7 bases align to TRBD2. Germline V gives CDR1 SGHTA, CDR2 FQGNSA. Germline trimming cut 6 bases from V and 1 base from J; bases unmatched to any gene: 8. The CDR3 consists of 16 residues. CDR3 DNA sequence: TGTGCCAGCAGAAAACCGGGACTAATGAACACCGGGGAGCTGTTTTTT. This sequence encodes CASRKPGLMNTGELFF.

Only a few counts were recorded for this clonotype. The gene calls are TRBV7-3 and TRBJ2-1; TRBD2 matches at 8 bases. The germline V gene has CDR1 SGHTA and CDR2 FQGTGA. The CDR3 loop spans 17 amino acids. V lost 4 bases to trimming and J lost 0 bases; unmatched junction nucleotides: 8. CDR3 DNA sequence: TGTGCCAGCAGCTACCTCACCAGCGGGAGCTCCTACAATGAGCAGTTCTTC. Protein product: CASSYLTSGSSYNEQFF.

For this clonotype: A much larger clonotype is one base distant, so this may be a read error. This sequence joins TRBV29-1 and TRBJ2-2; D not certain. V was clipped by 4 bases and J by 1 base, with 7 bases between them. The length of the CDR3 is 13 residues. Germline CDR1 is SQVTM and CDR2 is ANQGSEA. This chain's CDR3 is CSVVRRNTGELFF. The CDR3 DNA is TGCAGCGTTGTTCGCAGGAACACCGGGGAGCTGTTTTTT.

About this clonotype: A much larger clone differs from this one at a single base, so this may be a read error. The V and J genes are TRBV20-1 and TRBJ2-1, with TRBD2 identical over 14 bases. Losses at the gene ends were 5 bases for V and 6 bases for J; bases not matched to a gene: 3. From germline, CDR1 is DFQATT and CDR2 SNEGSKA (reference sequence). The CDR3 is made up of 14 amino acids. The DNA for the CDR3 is TGCAGTGCTGGGGGACTAGCGGGAGTCAATGAGCAGTTCTTC. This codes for CSAGGLAGVNEQFF.

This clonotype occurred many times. CDR3 protein: CASSFRGGEQYF. CDR3 bases: TGTGCCAGCAGTTTTCGGGGAGGGGAGCAGTACTTC. This chain links TRBV12-3 or TRBV12-4 with TRBJ2-7, with 7 bases lining up with TRBD2. V shed 3 bases and J 7 bases; nucleotides not matched to a gene: 3. This CDR3 region has 12 residues.

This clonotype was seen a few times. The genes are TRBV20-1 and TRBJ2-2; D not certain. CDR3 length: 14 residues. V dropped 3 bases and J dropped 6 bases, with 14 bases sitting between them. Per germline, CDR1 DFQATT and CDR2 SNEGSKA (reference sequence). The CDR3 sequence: CSARPRGDSGELFF. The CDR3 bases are TGCAGTGCTAGGCCCCGAGGTGACTCCGGGGAGCTGTTTTTT.

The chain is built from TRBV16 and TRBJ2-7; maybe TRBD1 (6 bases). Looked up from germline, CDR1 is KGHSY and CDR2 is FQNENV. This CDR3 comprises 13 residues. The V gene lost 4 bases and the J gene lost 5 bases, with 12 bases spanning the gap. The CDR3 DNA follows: TGTGCCAGCAGCCCAAATAGGGGGAACGAGCAGTACTTC. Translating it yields CASSPNRGNEQYF. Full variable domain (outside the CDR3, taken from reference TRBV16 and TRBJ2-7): GEEVAQTPKHLVRGEGQKAKLYCAPIKGHSYVFWYQQVLKNEFKFLISFQNENVFDETGMPKERFSAKCLPNSPCSLEIQATKLEDSAVYFCASSPNRGNEQYFGPGTRLTVT.

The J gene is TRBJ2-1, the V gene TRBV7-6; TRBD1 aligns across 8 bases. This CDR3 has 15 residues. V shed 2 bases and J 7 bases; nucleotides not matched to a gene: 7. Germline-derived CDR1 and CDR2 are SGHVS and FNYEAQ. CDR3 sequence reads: CASSLRTGGGNEQFF. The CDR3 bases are TGTGCCAGCAGCTTACGCACAGGGGGTGGGAATGAGCAGTTCTTC.

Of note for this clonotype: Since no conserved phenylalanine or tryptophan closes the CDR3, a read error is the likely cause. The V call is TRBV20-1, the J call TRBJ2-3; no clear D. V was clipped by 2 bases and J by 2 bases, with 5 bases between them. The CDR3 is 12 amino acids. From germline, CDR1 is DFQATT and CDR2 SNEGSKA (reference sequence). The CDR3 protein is CSARRYTDTQYL. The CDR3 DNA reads TGCAGTGCTAGAAGGTACACAGATACGCAGTATCTT.

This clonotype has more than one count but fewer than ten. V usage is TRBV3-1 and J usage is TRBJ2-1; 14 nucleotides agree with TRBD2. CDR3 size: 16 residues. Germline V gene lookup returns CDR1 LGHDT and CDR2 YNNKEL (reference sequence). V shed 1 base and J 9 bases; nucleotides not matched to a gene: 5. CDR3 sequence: CASSQGTSGRKGEQFF. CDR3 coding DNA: TGTGCCAGCAGCCAAGGGACTAGCGGGAGGAAGGGTGAGCAGTTCTTC.

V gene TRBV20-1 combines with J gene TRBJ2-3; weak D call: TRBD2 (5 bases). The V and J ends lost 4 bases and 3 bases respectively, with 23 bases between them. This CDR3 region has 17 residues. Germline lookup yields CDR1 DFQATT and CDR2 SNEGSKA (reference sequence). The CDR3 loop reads CSAIPPTWEIGTDTQYF. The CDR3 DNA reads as TGCAGTGCTATCCCCCCTACGTGGGAGATCGGGACAGATACGCAGTATTTT.

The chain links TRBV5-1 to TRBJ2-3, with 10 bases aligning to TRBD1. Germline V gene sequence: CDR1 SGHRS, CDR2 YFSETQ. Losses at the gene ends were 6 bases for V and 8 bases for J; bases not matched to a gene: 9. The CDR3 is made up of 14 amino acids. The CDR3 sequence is CASTQGQGRATQYF. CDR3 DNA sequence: TGCGCCAGCACCCAGGGACAGGGGCGTGCTACGCAGTATTTT.

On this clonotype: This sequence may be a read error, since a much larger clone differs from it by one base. In DNA, the CDR3 is TGTACCAGTGGGACTTACGAGCAGTACTTC. Protein product: CTSGTYEQYF. This chain connects TRBV19 to TRBJ2-5, with TRBD2 as a possible D gene (6 bases). The closer fit of TRBJ2-7 to the DNA end suggests the J call may be wrong. Per the germline V gene, CDR1 is LNHDA and CDR2 is SQIVND (reference sequence). The CDR3 extends over 10 amino acids.

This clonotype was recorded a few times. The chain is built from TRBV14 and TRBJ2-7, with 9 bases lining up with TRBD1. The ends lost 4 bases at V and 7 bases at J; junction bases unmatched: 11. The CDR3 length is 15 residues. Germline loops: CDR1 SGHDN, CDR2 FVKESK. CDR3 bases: TGTGCCAGCAGCCCAAGGACAGGGGAGAGTAAGGAGCAGTACTTC. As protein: CASSPRTGESKEQYF.

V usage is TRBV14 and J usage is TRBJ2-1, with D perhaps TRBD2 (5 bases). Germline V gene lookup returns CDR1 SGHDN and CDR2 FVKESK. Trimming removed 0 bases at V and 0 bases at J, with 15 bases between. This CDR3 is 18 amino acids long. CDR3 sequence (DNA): TGTGCCAGCAGCCAAGATATTAGGAGCGGTAGCTCCTACAATGAGCAGTTCTTC. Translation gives CASSQDIRSGSSYNEQFF.

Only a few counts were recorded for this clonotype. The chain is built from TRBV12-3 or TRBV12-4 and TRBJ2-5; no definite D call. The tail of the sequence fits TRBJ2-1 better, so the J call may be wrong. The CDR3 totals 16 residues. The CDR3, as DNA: TGTGCCAGCAGTATTTTGACGTCTGCGGAGCGCCAGGAGCAGTTCTTC. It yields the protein CASSILTSAERQEQFF.

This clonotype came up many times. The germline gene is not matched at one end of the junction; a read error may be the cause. Here the CDR3 reads CASSLRTAGANVLTF. In DNA form, the CDR3 reads TGCGCCAGCAGCTTAAGGACAGCAGGGGCCAACGTCCTGACTTTC. This chain connects TRBV12-3 or TRBV12-4 to TRBJ2-6; possibly TRBD1 for D (6 bases). There are 15 residues in the CDR3.

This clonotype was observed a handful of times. DNA of the CDR3: TGTGCCAGCAGTTACTCGGGTCAGTTCCAAGAGACCCAGTACTTC. Translated, it gives CASSYSGQFQETQYF. The chain employs TRBV6-5 and TRBJ2-1, with unresolved D. The closer fit of TRBJ2-5 to the DNA end suggests the J call may be wrong. Germline lookup yields CDR1 MNHEY and CDR2 SVGAGI. The CDR3 length is 15 residues.